These T cell receptor beta chains were read from a single sample in a study of glioma-infiltrating T cells after dendritic cell vaccination. Measured with immunoSEQ multiplex PCR; TCRdb has only the in-frame clones, and not every one. The sample lists approximately 50,000 clones; roughly 84% were seen once. This specimen was blood, taken after dendritic cell vaccination. These receptors all come from a human donor with glioblastoma. Each CDR3 is given with its conserved first and last residue. A D gene is named only where the DNA matches it firmly. Clone sizes are given selectively: once, few, many, or a class where the clone is expanded.

size	J	D	V	CDR3	DNA
NA	TRBJ1-2	NA	TRBV19	CASSIWAGFNYGYTF	TGTGCCAGTAGTATATGGGCAGGTTTTAACTATGGCTACACCTTC
NA	TRBJ1-1	NA	TRBV5-1	CASSSGTNTEAFF	TGCGCCAGCAGCTCCGGGACTAACACTGAAGCTTTCTTT
NA	TRBJ2-3	TRBD1	TRBV28	CASSPKQGAGTDTQYF	TGTGCCAGCAGCCCGAAACAGGGGGCAGGGACAGATACGCAGTATTTT
once	TRBJ1-6	NA	TRBV4-2	CASSQVNRNNSPLHF	TGTGCCAGCAGCCAAGTGAACAGAAATAATTCACCCCTCCACTTT
NA	TRBJ2-3	NA	TRBV5-1	CASSLGVRGGTDTQYF	TGCGCCAGCAGCTTGGGCGTCAGGGGCGGTACAGATACGCAGTATTTT
NA	TRBJ2-7	TRBD1	TRBV7-9	CASSLAPGQGANSYEQYF	TGTGCCAGCAGCTTAGCGCCGGGACAGGGGGCGAACTCCTACGAGCAGTACTTC
NA	TRBJ2-6	TRBD2	TRBV2	CASRRLGRAGANVLTF	TGTGCCAGCAGAAGGCTCGGGAGGGCTGGGGCCAACGTCCTGACTTTC
NA	TRBJ2-1	TRBD1	TRBV2	CASSEAGTGAYNEQFF	TGTGCCAGCAGTGAAGCCGGGACAGGGGCCTACAATGAGCAGTTCTTC
few	TRBJ2-5	NA	TRBV18	CASSPADQETQYF	TGTGCCAGCTCACCGGCGGACCAAGAGACCCAGTACTTC
NA	TRBJ2-3	NA	TRBV2	CASTTPTGGRAPVGTDTQYF	TGTGCCAGCACCACCCCCACCGGGGGGCGCGCCCCCGTCGGGACAGATACGCAGTATTTT
NA	TRBJ1-6	TRBD1	TRBV6-6	CASGRRRDRVNSPLHF	TGTGCCAGCGGTAGAAGGAGGGACAGGGTAAATTCACCCCTCCACTTT
NA	TRBJ2-1	TRBD1	TRBV19	CASSRDRGGNEQFF	TGTGCCAGTAGTAGGGACAGGGGAGGCAATGAGCAGTTCTTC
NA	TRBJ2-7	NA	TRBV28	CASSLVGNTYEQYF	TGTGCCAGCAGTTTAGTCGGGAACACCTACGAGCAGTACTTC
NA	TRBJ2-7	TRBD2	TRBV14	CASSSGLAGAYEQYF	TGTGCCAGCAGCTCCGGACTAGCCGGGGCGTACGAGCAGTACTTC
NA	TRBJ2-7	TRBD1	TRBV30	CAWSRGQNYEQYF	TGTGCCTGGAGCCGGGGACAGAACTACGAGCAGTACTTC
NA	TRBJ1-3	NA	TRBV7-2	CASTRRGEDTIYF	TGTGCCAGCACCCGAAGGGGTGAGGACACCATATATTTT
NA	TRBJ2-6	NA	TRBV2	CATNRGAGANVLTF	TGTGCCACCAATAGGGGTGCTGGGGCCAACGTCCTGACTTTC
NA	TRBJ2-1	TRBD2	TRBV9	CASSVAMRAGVDEQFF	TGTGCCAGCAGCGTAGCGATGAGAGCGGGGGTCGATGAGCAGTTCTTC
once	TRBJ2-7	TRBD1	TRBV27	CASSFGTVYEQYF	TGTGCCAGCAGTTTCGGGACAGTCTACGAGCAGTACTTC
NA	TRBJ2-1	TRBD2	TRBV4-2	CASSASGTSGGPYNEQFF	TGTGCCAGCAGCGCATCCGGGACTAGCGGGGGACCCTACAATGAGCAGTTCTTC
NA	TRBJ1-1	NA	TRBV5-1	CASSFQTDFEAFF	TGCGCCAGCAGCTTTCAGACAGACTTTGAAGCTTTCTTT
NA	TRBJ2-1	NA	TRBV6-5	CASSRQQPYYNEQFF	TGTGCCAGCAGTCGACAGCAACCCTACTACAATGAGCAGTTCTTC
NA	TRBJ2-7	TRBD1	TRBV5-1	CASSSPGTGSYEQYF	TGCGCCAGCAGCTCCCCCGGGACAGGATCCTACGAGCAGTACTTC
NA	TRBJ2-3	TRBD2	TRBV6-1	CASSIRGGSADTQYF	TGTGCCAGCAGTATACGGGGGGGCTCGGCAGATACGCAGTATTTT
NA	TRBJ2-3	TRBD2	TRBV5-1	CASSLSGLAADTQYF	TGCGCCAGCAGCTTAAGTGGACTAGCCGCAGATACGCAGTATTTT
once	TRBJ1-4	NA	TRBV19	CASRGRTTTNEKLFF	TGTGCCAGTCGGGGGAGGACGACAACTAATGAAAAACTGTTTTTT
NA	TRBJ1-1	NA	TRBV4-3	CASSQGAGYEAFF	TGCGCCAGCAGCCAAGGGGCGGGGTATGAAGCTTTCTTT
NA	TRBJ2-5	TRBD2	TRBV9	CASSVGAGVQETQYF	TGTGCCAGCAGCGTAGGGGCGGGGGTCCAAGAGACCCAGTACTTC
NA	TRBJ1-1	TRBD1	TRBV11-2	CASTGPGQGALNTEAFF	TGTGCCAGCACCGGACCGGGACAGGGTGCCTTGAACACTGAAGCTTTCTTT
NA	TRBJ2-7	TRBD1	TRBV20-1	CSGTGLYEQYF	TGCAGTGGGACAGGCCTCTACGAGCAGTACTTC
NA	TRBJ2-3	TRBD2	TRBV6-5	CASSYWAGGSTDTQYF	TGTGCCAGCAGTTACTGGGCGGGGGGATCCACAGATACGCAGTATTTT
once	TRBJ2-1	TRBD2	TRBV4-1	CASSRSGTSVNNEQFF	TGCGCCAGCAGCCGCTCCGGGACTAGCGTCAACAATGAGCAGTTCTTC
NA	TRBJ1-1	NA	TRBV13	CASSLGPNTEAFF	TGTGCCAGCAGCTTAGGCCCTAACACTGAAGCTTTCTTT
NA	TRBJ1-2	TRBD1	TRBV5-6	CASSSPGQGVLYGYTF	TGTGCCAGCAGCTCGCCAGGACAGGGGGTGCTCTATGGCTACACCTTC
NA	TRBJ1-2	NA	TRBV11-1	CASSLGGGANYGYTF	TGTGCCAGCAGCTTAGGAGGGGGTGCTAACTATGGCTACACCTTC
NA	TRBJ2-5	TRBD2	TRBV9	CASSGTSGGETQYF	TGTGCCAGCTCAGGGACTAGCGGGGGAGAGACCCAGTACTTC
NA	TRBJ2-5	NA	TRBV7-2	CASRPGERRETQYF	TGTGCCAGCAGACCGGGGGAACGGCGGGAGACCCAGTACTTC
NA	TRBJ1-2	TRBD1	TRBV7-9	CASSLTGVDGYTF	TGTGCCAGCAGCTTAACAGGGGTGGATGGCTACACCTTC
NA	TRBJ2-5	NA	TRBV9	CASSVAGTTQETQYF	TGTGCCAGCAGCGTCGCCGGGACAACCCAAGAGACCCAGTACTTC